This TCR beta chain comes out of a study of response to subunit inactivated influenza vaccine. Study-wide points: Each seasonal influenza vaccination recruits few new T cells, the authors suggested.

This clonotype has only a few counts. Its matching antigen is unknown. The germline CDR1 and CDR2 sequences are SGHRS and YFSETQ. CDR3 size: 14 residues. The V gene end was trimmed by 7 bases and the J gene end by 10 bases; junction bases not matched to a gene: 9. TCRdb itself ran the RT-PCR reads through MiXCR, one entry per CDR3 protein. Among more than 250,000 distinct CDR3 sequences, 21% were seen once, and the ten largest hold around 9.6%. The receptor's source is a man aged 45 to 75 who received an inactivated influenza vaccine. Material: PBMCs from blood, obtained roughly 20 months after vaccination. The gene calls are TRBV5-1 and TRBJ1-4, with TRBD1 matching 11 bases. The CDR3 DNA reads TGCGCCAGCTCCCCGGGACAGGGGGAAGGAAAACTGTTTTTT. This gives the protein CASSPGQGEGKLFF.